The sequence of this TCR beta chain was determined in a study of CD4 T cells in relation to SARS-CoV-2 and coronaviruses. Study-wide findings and caveats: The assay detects memory recall responses, not culture-primed primary responses.

For approximately 10 days, roughly 10^5 sorted CD4+ cells grew with T cell-depleted PBMCs and CEF. Method: immunoSEQ multiplex PCR; TCRdb's copy keeps in-frame clones and lacks some. The sample shows tens of thousands of clones, around 82% of them seen only once. To note about this clone: Its antigen remains unidentified.

The ends were cut back, 5 bases at V and 7 bases at J, with 10 bases in the middle. The CDR3 extends over 12 amino acids. Germline CDR1 reads KGHDR; CDR2 reads SFDVKD. The receptor was derived from an adult with COVID-19. What was sequenced was naive CD4+ T cells from PBMCs, cultured in vitro. Subset reported: naive CD4+ T cells isolated by negative enrichment. The chain carries TRBV24-1 and TRBJ1-1; a weak D match, TRBD1 (5 bases). CDR3: CATSGGAGEAFF. The CDR3 DNA reads TGTGCCACCAGTGGAGGGGCAGGTGAAGCTTTCTTT.